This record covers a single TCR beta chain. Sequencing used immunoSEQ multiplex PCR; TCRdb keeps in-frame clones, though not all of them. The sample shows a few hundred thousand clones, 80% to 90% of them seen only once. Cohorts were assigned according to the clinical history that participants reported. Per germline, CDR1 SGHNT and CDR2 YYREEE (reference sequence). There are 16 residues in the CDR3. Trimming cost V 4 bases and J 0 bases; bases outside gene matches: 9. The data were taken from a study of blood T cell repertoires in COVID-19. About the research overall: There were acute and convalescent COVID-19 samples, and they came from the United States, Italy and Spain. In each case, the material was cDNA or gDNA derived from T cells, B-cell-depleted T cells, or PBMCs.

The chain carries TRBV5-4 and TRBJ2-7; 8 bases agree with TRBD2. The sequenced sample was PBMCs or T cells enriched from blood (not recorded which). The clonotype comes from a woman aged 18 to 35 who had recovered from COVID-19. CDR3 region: CASSTWGRGDSYEQYF. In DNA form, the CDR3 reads TGTGCCAGCAGCACCTGGGGGCGGGGGGACTCCTACGAGCAGTACTTC.